These 31 T cell receptor beta chains were all obtained from the same sample, sequenced in a study of T-cell memory formation after mild COVID-19. Each CDR3 protein gets one entry after TCRdb re-called the 5' RACE reads with MiXCR. In the table there are about 350,000 distinct CDR3 sequences, approximately 14% of which are singletons. Specimen: PBMCs or a T cell subset sorted from them (not recorded which). The receptors were sampled from a man between 18 and 29 years old who had mild COVID-19 (a few samples of this study predate the infection). Cell type and time point are not known.

The V call is TRBV7-3, the J call TRBJ2-3, with D tentatively TRBD1 or TRBD2 (5 bases each). V was clipped by 3 bases and J by 5 bases, with 9 bases between them. Germline assignment: CDR1 SGHTA and CDR2 FQGTGA. This CDR3 contains 13 residues. Here the CDR3 reads CASSFAGGDTQYF. In DNA form, the CDR3 reads TGTGCCAGCAGCTTCGCTGGGGGAGATACGCAGTATTTT.

This clonotype was counted between two and nine times. This chain joins TRBV4-3 and TRBJ2-3; TRBD2 matches at 14 bases. This CDR3 comprises 21 residues. The V gene's germline CDR1 is LGHNA and CDR2 YSLEER. The ends lost 0 bases at V and 4 bases at J; junction bases unmatched: 15. The CDR3 region is CASSQEIRLAGGLAAADTQYF. CDR3 nucleotides: TGCGCCAGCAGCCAAGAGATTAGACTAGCGGGGGGGCTGGCTGCTGCAGATACGCAGTATTTT.

The chain has TRBV4-3 and TRBJ2-3; D is tentatively TRBD1 or TRBD2 (5 bases each). Trimming left V 0 bases short and J 3 bases short, with 13 bases between. The CDR3 has 16 amino acids. Germline lookup yields CDR1 LGHNA and CDR2 YSLEER. The CDR3 here is CASSQEGVGFTDTQYF. In DNA form, the CDR3 reads TGCGCCAGCAGCCAAGAGGGGGTCGGGTTTACAGATACGCAGTATTTT.

At least ten counts were recorded for this clonotype. CDR3 residues: CASSITSNSYEQYV. CDR3 nucleotides: TGCGCCAGCAGCATTACTTCCAACTCCTACGAGCAGTACGTC. The chain combines TRBV5-1 with TRBJ2-7; D not certain. Germline V gene sequence: CDR1 SGHRS, CDR2 YFSETQ. The CDR3 spans 14 residues. Trimming stripped 4 bases from V and 0 bases from J, with 11 bases between.

V gene TRBV18 combines with J gene TRBJ1-2; 8 bases map to TRBD1. With V trimmed by 5 bases and J by 3 bases, 8 bases remained unmatched. Germline V CDR1 and CDR2: KGHSH, LQKENI. The CDR3 extends over 15 amino acids. DNA of the CDR3: TGTGCCAGCTCAATTCAGGGGGCGCTGGACTATGGCTACACCTTC. This encodes CASSIQGALDYGYTF.

This clonotype was observed a handful of times. The genes are TRBV14 and TRBJ2-4, with TRBD1 matching 9 bases. The V gene's germline CDR1 is SGHDN and CDR2 FVKESK. V trimming: 6 bases; J trimming: 9 bases; junction bases outside the gene matches: 12. This CDR3 spans 15 amino acids. The CDR3 DNA reads as TGTGCCAGCAGTCAGCTCGGGGACAGGGATAGCATTCAGTACTTC. Translated, it gives CASSQLGDRDSIQYF.

This clonotype was counted a few times. The chain employs TRBV4-3 and TRBJ2-1; D could derive from TRBD1 or TRBD2 (6 bases each). From germline, CDR1 is LGHNA and CDR2 YSLEER. The CDR3 contains 15 residues. Trimming shortened V by 0 bases and J by 10 bases, and 16 bases separated the two germline ends. CDR3 region: CASSQDGRGGGEQFF. Written as DNA, the CDR3 is TGCGCCAGCAGCCAAGATGGGCGAGGAGGGGGAGAGCAGTTCTTC.

This clonotype appeared a few times. The chain carries TRBV4-2 and TRBJ2-5; 7 nucleotides agree with TRBD1. J lost 5 bases, V lost 0 bases, and 6 bases had no gene match. CDR1 and CDR2 (germline): LGHNA, YNFKEQ. This CDR3 has 15 amino acids. The CDR3 protein is CASSQDRGFRETQYF. CDR3 DNA: TGTGCCAGCAGCCAAGACAGGGGGTTCAGGGAGACCCAGTACTTC.

This clonotype was counted a few times. CDR3 amino acids: CSANTGNQETQYF. The CDR3, as DNA: TGCAGTGCTAATACAGGGAACCAAGAGACCCAGTACTTC. The V and J genes are TRBV20-1 and TRBJ2-5; a weak D match, TRBD1 (6 bases). Germline CDR1 and CDR2: DFQATT and SNEGSKA (reference sequence). The CDR3 totals 13 residues. V was shortened by 4 bases and J by 0 bases, with 9 bases between the two germline ends.

The sample holds a few counts of this clonotype. The chain is built from TRBV20-1 and TRBJ2-3, with 9 bases aligning to TRBD2. CDR3 size: 13 residues. From germline, CDR1 is DFQATT and CDR2 SNEGSKA (reference sequence). Trimming took 6 bases from V and 10 from J; bases not matched to a gene: 11. The CDR3 protein is CSALETSGISQYF. Written as DNA, the CDR3 is TGCAGTGCCCTCGAGACTAGCGGTATTTCGCAGTATTTT.

This clonotype was counted only a few times. V usage is TRBV7-9 and J usage is TRBJ1-3; no clear D gene. The CDR3 length is 15 residues. Germline V CDR1 and CDR2: SEHNR, FQNEAQ (reference sequence). Trimming pared 5 bases from V and 0 bases from J, leaving 11 bases between. CDR3 DNA: TGTGCCAGCAGCCTCGACGCCGGCTCTGGAAACACCATATATTTT. This gives the protein CASSLDAGSGNTIYF.

This clonotype occurred a few times. The chain carries TRBV12-3 or TRBV12-4 and TRBJ1-1; 7 bases are a match to TRBD1. The length of the CDR3 is 14 residues. J gave up 1 base and V 6 bases, and 5 bases lay outside the gene matches. CDR3 residues: CASRLDRWNTEAFF. Written as DNA, the CDR3 is TGTGCCAGCAGGTTGGACAGGTGGAACACTGAAGCTTTCTTT.

This clonotype was observed a handful of times. The chain recombines TRBV20-1 with TRBJ1-2; D ambiguous. Trimming stripped 3 bases from V and 2 bases from J, with 7 bases between. The CDR3 length is 12 residues. Germline CDR1 reads DFQATT; CDR2 reads SNEGSKA (reference sequence). Here the CDR3 DNA reads TGCAGTGCTAGGGGCGGGAACTATGGCTACACCTTC. This translates into CSARGGNYGYTF.

This clonotype was seen a few times. This chain uses TRBV7-9 with TRBJ2-3; D not certain. Trimming took off 1 base at V and 3 bases at J, with 11 bases between the two ends. CDR1 is SEHNR and CDR2 is FQNEAQ in the germline V gene (reference sequence). The CDR3 has 15 residues. The CDR3 here is CASSLVGYTTDTQYF. The CDR3 DNA follows: TGTGCCAGCAGCTTAGTCGGCTATACGACAGATACGCAGTATTTT.

The table lists this clonotype with a count of one. The chain combines TRBV9 with TRBJ1-1, with TRBD1 as a possible D gene (6 bases). The CDR3 spans 14 residues. V lost 4 bases and J lost 1, with 11 bases in between. In germline, CDR1 is SGDLS, CDR2 YYNGEE. The CDR3 DNA follows: TGTGCCAGCAGCTCGGACAGCCAGAACACTGAAGCTTTCTTT. Its translation is CASSSDSQNTEAFF.

This chain uses TRBV28 with TRBJ1-5; 7 nucleotides align to TRBD1. The CDR3 extends over 14 amino acids. The V gene end was trimmed by 7 bases and the J gene end by 8 bases; junction bases not matched to a gene: 11. Germline-derived CDR1 and CDR2 are MDHEN and SYDVKM. This chain's CDR3 is CASTSGGQKKPQHF. CDR3 sequence (DNA): TGTGCCAGCACCTCAGGGGGACAGAAAAAGCCCCAGCATTTT.

This clonotype was detected ten times or more. V and J are TRBV7-3 and TRBJ2-7; 10 bases map to TRBD1. After removal of 5 bases from V and 6 bases from J, the junction contained 13 bases not matched to a gene. Germline V lookup: CDR1 SGHTA, CDR2 FQGTGA. This CDR3 has 16 residues. The CDR3 coding sequence is TGTGCCAGCAGCCCCCCCCCCGGGACAGGGGCGAGCGAGCAGTACTTC. Its protein is CASSPPPGTGASEQYF.

This chain uses TRBV24-1 with TRBJ1-1; D remains unclear. CDR1 is KGHDR and CDR2 is SFDVKD in the germline V gene. The CDR3 contains 13 residues. Trimming pared 5 bases from V and 1 base from J, leaving 7 bases between. The CDR3 DNA reads as TGTGCCACCAGTGGGTCGGCGAACACTGAAGCTTTCTTT. It translates to CATSGSANTEAFF.

This clonotype was recorded a few times. CDR3 amino acids: CASSYTDRVDYGYTF. CDR3 bases: TGTGCCAGCAGTTATACCGACAGGGTGGACTATGGCTACACCTTC. The J gene is TRBJ1-2, the V gene TRBV6-5; 7 nucleotides agree with TRBD1. Germline V gene lookup returns CDR1 MNHEY and CDR2 SVGAGI. Losses at the gene ends were 3 bases for V and 3 bases for J; bases not matched to a gene: 7. This CDR3 spans 15 amino acids.

This clonotype was detected only a few times. This rearrangement joins TRBV7-2 to TRBJ2-2; the D gene could be TRBD1 or TRBD2 (5 bases each). V was cut by 8 bases and J by 7 bases, with 14 bases left in between. Per germline, CDR1 SGHTA and CDR2 FQGNSA. The CDR3 has 13 residues. The CDR3 sequence: CASGSRAGGELFF. In DNA, the CDR3 is TGTGCCAGCGGGTCCAGGGCGGGCGGGGAGCTGTTTTTT.

This chain joins TRBV20-1 and TRBJ1-3; 7 nucleotides align to TRBD1. V dropped 4 bases and J dropped 0; count of bases not matched to a gene: 9. Germline CDR1 is DFQATT and CDR2 is SNEGSKA (reference sequence). There are 16 residues in the CDR3. CDR3 sequence: CSAMRQGLSSGNTIYF. The CDR3, as DNA: TGCAGTGCTATGCGACAGGGCCTATCCTCTGGAAACACCATATATTTT.

V usage is TRBV5-1 and J usage is TRBJ2-1; perhaps TRBD1 as D (8 bases). The germline V gene encodes CDR1 SGHRS and CDR2 YFSETQ. This CDR3 is built from 15 residues. The V end lost 5 bases, the J end lost 6 bases, and 18 bases lay between the germline ends. CDR3 loop: CASRRTGGDSNEQFF. The DNA of the CDR3 is TGCGCCAGCAGACGTACAGGGGGGGATTCCAATGAGCAGTTCTTC.

This clonotype was observed a few times. The V gene is TRBV12-3 or TRBV12-4, the J gene TRBJ2-1; D not resolved. Trimming shortened V by 3 bases and J by 8 bases, and 8 bases separated the two germline ends. This CDR3 has 12 residues. The CDR3 here is CASSLSVDEQFF. The CDR3 DNA sequence: TGTGCCAGCAGTTTGTCCGTTGATGAGCAGTTCTTC.

This clonotype was counted only a few times. The chain recombines TRBV6-5 with TRBJ1-6; D gene ambiguous. Germline CDR1 and CDR2: MNHEY and SVGAGI. Trimming took 4 bases from V and 9 from J, leaving 13 bases between them. The CDR3 is 14 amino acids. In nucleotides, the CDR3 is TGTGCCAGCAGTTCTTGGCACGTAGGTTCACCCCTCCACTTT. As protein: CASSSWHVGSPLHF.

At least ten counts were recorded for this clonotype. The chain carries TRBV11-2 and TRBJ2-1, with D possibly TRBD2 on 5 matching bases. V was cut by 4 bases and J by 5 bases, with 15 bases left in between. The germline V gene has CDR1 SGHAT and CDR2 FQNNGV. CDR3 size: 15 residues. CDR3 region: CASSSRGSANNEQFF. The CDR3 DNA follows: TGTGCCAGCAGCTCCCGTGGTAGCGCTAACAATGAGCAGTTCTTC.

This rearrangement joins TRBV5-1 to TRBJ2-3, with 8 bases aligning to TRBD2. Germline V CDR1 and CDR2: SGHRS, YFSETQ. The trim removed 2 bases at V and 0 bases at J, leaving 8 bases unmatched. The CDR3 runs to 17 residues. This chain's CDR3 is CASSFQPRGGSTDTQYF. For the CDR3, the DNA is TGCGCCAGCAGCTTTCAGCCCCGGGGGGGGAGCACAGATACGCAGTATTTT.

This clonotype was recorded many times. The V gene is TRBV7-2, the J gene TRBJ2-3; no clear D. Germline V lookup: CDR1 SGHTA, CDR2 FQGNSA. The CDR3 loop spans 13 amino acids. Trimming shortened V by 1 base and J by 6 bases, and 8 bases separated the two germline ends. The CDR3 DNA reads TGTGCCAGCAGCTTAGAGTCTTGGGATACGCAGTATTTT. Protein: CASSLESWDTQYF.

This chain joins TRBV4-1 and TRBJ2-1; D is possibly TRBD1 or TRBD2 (5 bases each). From germline, CDR1 is MGHRA and CDR2 YSYEKL. The CDR3 runs to 13 residues. V was trimmed by 6 bases and J by 7 bases, leaving 13 bases between them. CDR3 sequence: CASRMGVGNEQFF. The DNA for the CDR3 is TGCGCCAGCAGGATGGGGGTCGGGAATGAGCAGTTCTTC.

This clonotype was seen a few times. J is TRBJ2-3 and V is TRBV12-3 or TRBV12-4, with TRBD1 matching 7 bases. The trim removed 6 bases at V and 1 base at J, leaving 7 bases unmatched. The CDR3 totals 15 residues. CDR3 DNA: TGTGCCAGCAGGAGACAGGGTGAGGGCACAGATACGCAGTATTTT. As protein: CASRRQGEGTDTQYF.

This chain joins TRBV28 and TRBJ1-3; D gene unclear. Germline CDR1 MDHEN, CDR2 SYDVKM. Trimming took 6 bases from V and 3 from J, leaving 12 bases between them. The CDR3 is 14 residues long. Here the CDR3 DNA reads TGTGCCAGCAGACTCTCGGGCGGTGGAAACACCATATATTTT. Its translation: CASRLSGGGNTIYF. Complete variable domain (other parts from reference TRBV28 and TRBJ1-3): DVKVTQSSRYLVKRTGEKVFLECVQDMDHENMFWYRQDPGLGLRLIYFSYDVKMKEKGDIPEGYSVSREKKERFSLILESASTNQTSMYLCASRLSGGGNTIYFGEGSWLTVV.

In its sample, this clonotype was seen a few times. The chain uses TRBV5-5 and TRBJ2-5, with D possibly being TRBD1 or TRBD2 (5 bases each). V lost 3 bases to trimming and J lost 7 bases, with 16 bases between them. Germline V gene sequence: CDR1 SGHKS, CDR2 YYEKEE (reference sequence). There are 14 residues in the CDR3. The CDR3 loop is CASSSPTRDGTQYF. CDR3 DNA sequence: TGTGCCAGCAGCTCGCCGACTCGGGACGGGACCCAGTACTTC.